This TCR beta chain was documented in a study of blood T cell repertoires in COVID-19. Looking at the study overall: Samples came from the United States, Italy and Spain, spanning acute and convalescent COVID-19. T cells, B-cell-depleted T cells, or PBMCs supplied cDNA or gDNA.

The table lists this clone with a count of one. The authors' processing: Reference gene primer amplification in the assay estimated nucleated cell counts. Profiling relied on immunoSEQ multiplex PCR, and the TCRdb table lists in-frame clones only, not all of them. That table is the source of V, J and clone size, and D and trimming were worked out from the DNA. This sample has 200,000 to 250,000 clones; about nine tenths occur once, and the top ten carry roughly 2.5%. Germline V gene sequence: CDR1 MNHEY, CDR2 SVGEGT. This CDR3 is built from 15 residues. Trimming cost V 6 bases and J 1 base, with 15 bases left between them.

Sequenced material: peripheral blood. The V call is TRBV6-2 or TRBV6-3, the J call TRBJ1-1; D is uncertain. The clonotype comes from a woman aged 55 to 70 with acute or convalescent COVID-19. The CDR3 region is CASSFSRHSNTEAFF. CDR3 DNA: TGTGCCAGCAGCTTTTCGAGGCATTCGAACACTGAAGCTTTCTTT.